The 25 T cell receptor beta chains given below trace back to one sample, sequenced in a study of blood T cell repertoires in COVID-19. Measured with immunoSEQ multiplex PCR; TCRdb has only the in-frame clones, and not every one. The sample holds 200,000 or so clones, around four fifths seen once. The sequenced sample was peripheral blood. Source of these receptors: a woman aged 25 to 45 with acute or convalescent COVID-19.

This rearrangement joins TRBV7-2 to TRBJ2-3, with 9 bases that match TRBD2. Germline lookup yields CDR1 SGHTA and CDR2 FQGNSA. J was trimmed by 3 bases and V by 0 bases; bases with no gene match: 10. The CDR3 runs 18 residues. CDR3 in DNA: TGTGCCAGCAGCTTAGCTTTAATAGCGGGGGCCGGAACAGATACGCAGTATTTT. It yields the protein CASSLALIAGAGTDTQYF.

The chain recombines TRBV19 with TRBJ2-1, with TRBD2 matching over 7 bases. Germline V CDR1 and CDR2: LNHDA, SQIVND (reference sequence). V was pared by 1 base and J by 5 bases, with 5 bases of the junction left unmatched. The CDR3 contains 15 residues. The CDR3, as DNA: TGTGCCAGTAGTATAGGGCGGGGGTATGACAATGAGCAGTTCTTC. As protein: CASSIGRGYDNEQFF.

This rearrangement joins TRBV7-2 to TRBJ2-2; 7 bases align to TRBD1. The CDR3 is 14 residues long. Losses at the gene ends were 5 bases for V and 1 base for J; bases not matched to a gene: 1. Germline V gene data show CDR1 as SGHTA and CDR2 as FQGNSA. CDR3 in DNA: TGTGCCAGCAGCCGGACAGGGAACACCGGGGAGCTGTTTTTT. It specifies CASSRTGNTGELFF.

This chain joins TRBV28 and TRBJ1-5; 9 bases align to TRBD1. After removal of 6 bases from V and 3 bases from J, the junction contained 12 bases not matched to a gene. This CDR3 region has 17 residues. Germline V gene lookup returns CDR1 MDHEN and CDR2 SYDVKM. Here the CDR3 DNA reads TGTGCCAGCAGCGCCCCTAGGACAGGGGCCTACAATCAGCCCCAGCATTTT. Translating gives CASSAPRTGAYNQPQHF.

This clone was found a few times. This rearrangement joins TRBV15 to TRBJ2-2; 9 nucleotides line up with TRBD1. The CDR3 consists of 16 residues. In germline, CDR1 is LNHNV, CDR2 YYDKDF (reference sequence). V shed 5 bases and J 0 bases; nucleotides not matched to a gene: 4. The CDR3 DNA reads as TGTGCCACCAGCGGACAGGGGACAGCGAACACCGGGGAGCTGTTTTTT. As protein: CATSGQGTANTGELFF.

This clone has a single count. The gene calls are TRBV6-5 and TRBJ2-7, with D maybe TRBD1 (6 bases). CDR1 and CDR2 from the germline V gene are MNHEY and SVGAGI. The V end was cut by 5 bases, the J end by 2 bases, with 13 bases between. The CDR3 has 14 residues. CDR3 amino acids: CASSRTDSPYEQYF. CDR3 in DNA: TGTGCCAGCAGTCGCACGGACAGTCCCTACGAGCAGTACTTC.

The V and J genes are TRBV10-3 and TRBJ2-1; 15 bases are shared with TRBD2. This CDR3 contains 13 residues. The V gene end was trimmed by 6 bases and the J gene end by 12 bases; junction bases not matched to a gene: 3. Germline V gives CDR1 ENHRY, CDR2 SYGVKD. As DNA, the CDR3 is TGTGCCATCAGAGGACTAGCGGGAGGGGGGCAGTTCTTC. It translates to CAIRGLAGGGQFF.

The chain couples TRBV19 to TRBJ1-1; 9 nucleotides align to TRBD1. The CDR3 length is 14 residues. The ends lost 5 bases at V and 4 bases at J; junction bases unmatched: 5. Germline CDR1 is LNHDA and CDR2 is SQIVND (reference sequence). CDR3 sequence (DNA): TGTGCCAGTAGTTTTGAGACAGGGGGCACTGAAGCTTTCTTT. The encoded protein is CASSFETGGTEAFF.

The V and J genes are TRBV30 and TRBJ1-5; 8 nucleotides line up with TRBD1. The V gene's germline CDR1 is GTSNPN and CDR2 SVGIG (reference sequence). CDR3 length equals 14 residues. V was pared by 1 base and J by 7 bases, with 6 bases of the junction left unmatched. CDR3 residues: CAWSAAGGRQPQHF. The CDR3 nucleotides are TGTGCCTGGAGTGCGGCAGGGGGCCGGCAGCCCCAGCATTTT.

Only a few counts were recorded for this clone. This chain uses TRBV7-2 with TRBJ1-1; TRBD1 might be the D (6 bases). V was trimmed by 2 bases and J by 7 bases, leaving 14 bases between them. Germline CDR1 and CDR2: SGHTA and FQGNSA. The length of the CDR3 is 14 residues. CDR3 region: CASSLPGTQGEAFF. The CDR3 DNA reads as TGTGCCAGCAGCTTACCCGGGACACAAGGTGAAGCTTTCTTT.

The chain couples TRBV9 to TRBJ1-1; TRBD1 agrees at 8 bases. Germline CDR1 SGDLS, CDR2 YYNGEE. J was trimmed by 10 bases and V by 0 bases; bases with no gene match: 20. The length of the CDR3 is 18 residues. The CDR3 DNA sequence: TGTGCCAGCAGCGTAGGGCCCCGACTGGACAGGGCAGCGGCCGGAGCTTTCTTT. Translating gives CASSVGPRLDRAAAGAFF.

The V call is TRBV6-6, the J call TRBJ2-3, with 7 bases that match TRBD2. V was clipped by 9 bases and J by 4 bases; unmatched bases: 7. The germline CDR1 and CDR2 sequences are MNHNY and SVGAGI (reference sequence). The CDR3 length is 13 residues. The CDR3 DNA reads TGTGCCAGTGGGAGGGAGGTTGCAGATACGCAGTATTTT. Residues: CASGREVADTQYF.

This chain links TRBV28 with TRBJ1-4; tentative D call: TRBD1 (6 bases). There are 18 residues in the CDR3. Per germline, CDR1 MDHEN and CDR2 SYDVKM. V lost 2 bases to trimming and J lost 7 bases, with 23 bases between them. CDR3 in amino acids: CASSLAVTGQVLGEKLFF. The CDR3 bases are TGTGCCAGCAGTTTAGCAGTTACAGGGCAGGTGCTGGGTGAAAAACTGTTTTTT. Variable domain in full (rest from reference TRBV28 and TRBJ1-4): DVKVTQSSRYLVKRTGEKVFLECVQDMDHENMFWYRQDPGLGLRLIYFSYDVKMKEKGDIPEGYSVSREKKERFSLILESASTNQTSMYLCASSLAVTGQVLGEKLFFGSGTQLSVL.

V usage is TRBV7-2 and J usage is TRBJ1-3, with TRBD1 as a possible D gene (5 bases). Germline V CDR1 and CDR2: SGHTA, FQGNSA. Trimming pared 2 bases from V and 0 bases from J, leaving 8 bases between. CDR3 length: 15 residues. CDR3 sequence: CASSLRQGSGNTIYF. CDR3 DNA sequence: TGTGCCAGCAGCTTAAGGCAGGGCTCTGGAAACACCATATATTTT.

V usage is TRBV3-1 (or the pseudogene TRBV3-2) and J usage is TRBJ1-3; 7 positions match TRBD1. This CDR3 is 19 amino acids long. J was trimmed by 0 bases and V by 4 bases; bases with no gene match: 15. In germline, CDR1 is LGHDT, CDR2 YNNKEL (reference sequence). The CDR3 protein is CASSPQLPGTASSGNTIYF. The DNA for the CDR3 is TGTGCCAGCAGCCCCCAGTTGCCCGGGACAGCAAGCTCTGGAAACACCATATATTTT.

Details on this clone: The germline gene is not matched at one end of the junction; a read error may be the cause. The gene calls are TRBV2 and TRBJ2-1; 10 positions match TRBD2. Germline-derived CDR1 and CDR2 are SNHLY and FYNNEI. CDR3 size: 14 residues. CDR3 loop: CASKRLAGGNEQFF. CDR3 coding DNA: TGTGCGAGCAAGAGATTAGCGGGAGGTAATGAGCAGTTCTTC.

V gene TRBV5-1 combines with J gene TRBJ2-7; possibly TRBD1 for D (6 bases). The germline V gene has CDR1 SGHRS and CDR2 YFSETQ. This CDR3 is built from 14 residues. The V gene lost 0 bases and the J gene lost 2 bases, with 9 bases spanning the gap. CDR3 loop: CASSLVQGPYEQYF. The CDR3 DNA is TGCGCCAGCAGCTTGGTACAGGGCCCCTACGAGCAGTACTTC.

V gene TRBV13 combines with J gene TRBJ2-3; D is uncertain. Trimming removed 5 bases from V and 5 bases from J, with 11 bases in between. The CDR3 covers 13 residues. The germline V gene has CDR1 PRHDT and CDR2 FYEKMQ (reference sequence). The CDR3 sequence: CASSGPTGDTQYF. Here the CDR3 DNA reads TGTGCCAGCAGCGGCCCAACGGGAGATACGCAGTATTTT.

This chain connects TRBV10-3 to TRBJ1-2; the match to TRBD1 covers 10 bases. Losses at the gene ends were 2 bases for V and 4 bases for J; bases not matched to a gene: 4. Germline V gene sequence: CDR1 ENHRY, CDR2 SYGVKD. The length of the CDR3 is 15 residues. The CDR3 is CAISEGTGAIYGYTF. CDR3 nucleotide sequence: TGTGCCATCAGTGAGGGGACAGGGGCCATCTATGGCTACACCTTC.

This clone showed up just once. The chain recombines TRBV4-3 with TRBJ2-6; TRBD1 might be the D (6 bases). This CDR3 contains 18 residues. The germline CDR1 and CDR2 sequences are LGHNA and YSLEER. V dropped 0 bases and J dropped 4 bases, with 16 bases sitting between them. CDR3 sequence: CASSQDPTGPSGANVLTF. CDR3 sequence (DNA): TGCGCCAGCAGCCAAGATCCTACAGGGCCGAGCGGGGCCAACGTCCTGACTTTC.

This clone was seen just once. This rearrangement joins TRBV18 to TRBJ1-1; D gene unclear. Germline V gene sequence: CDR1 KGHSH, CDR2 LQKENI. The CDR3 totals 15 residues. The V end lost 3 bases, the J end lost 1 base, and 12 bases lay between the germline ends. The CDR3 reads CASSPSISGNTEAFF. CDR3 nucleotide sequence: TGTGCCAGCTCACCCTCGATATCCGGGAACACTGAAGCTTTCTTT.

The chain combines TRBV6-4 with TRBJ1-1; TRBD1 might be the D (5 bases). The V end was cut by 6 bases, the J end by 0 bases, with 8 bases between. CDR3 size: 13 residues. CDR1 MRHNA and CDR2 SNTAGT come from the germline V gene. CDR3 DNA sequence: TGTGCCAGCAGGGGGGGAATGAACACTGAAGCTTTCTTT. It yields the protein CASRGGMNTEAFF.

The CDR3 loop is CASSTGVDEQYF. As DNA, the CDR3 is TGTGCCAGCAGTACAGGGGTGGACGAGCAGTACTTC. The chain recombines TRBV6-5 with TRBJ2-7; 7 bases fit TRBD1. V shed 5 bases and J 5 bases; nucleotides not matched to a gene: 3. CDR3 length equals 12 residues. CDR1 is MNHEY and CDR2 is SVGAGI in the germline V gene.

Only one count was recorded for this clone. The chain carries TRBV5-4 and TRBJ1-1, with D tentatively TRBD1 (5 bases). In germline, CDR1 is SGHNT, CDR2 YYREEE (reference sequence). The CDR3 runs to 15 residues. V lost 0 bases, J lost 4 bases, and 13 bases lay in between. CDR3 bases: TGTGCCAGCAGCTTGGCGGGACTGAAAAGCACTGAAGCTTTCTTT. Protein sequence: CASSLAGLKSTEAFF.

The V and J genes are TRBV5-1 and TRBJ2-7; D is perhaps TRBD2 (6 bases). V lost 2 bases to trimming and J lost 4 bases, with 16 bases between them. The CDR3 loop spans 15 amino acids. CDR1 is SGHRS and CDR2 is YFSETQ in the germline V gene. CDR3 loop: CASSFNDGGGYEQYF. CDR3 sequence (DNA): TGCGCCAGCAGCTTCAACGACGGGGGAGGATACGAGCAGTACTTC. The whole variable domain, filled in from reference TRBV5-1 and TRBJ2-7, reads KAGVTQTPRYLIKTRGQQVTLSCSPISGHRSVSWYQQTPGQGLQFLFEYFSETQRNKGNFPGRFSGRQFSNSRSEMNVSTLELGDSALYLCASSFNDGGGYEQYFGPGTRLTVT.